The entry below gives a single T cell receptor (beta chain) sequence along with its context. The antigen it recognizes is unknown. No much larger clone is present one base from it, and per-base qualities are unavailable. The sample comes from a study of radiotherapy plus CTLA-4 blockade in lung cancer listed by TCRdb under 2018. Looking at the study overall: Among the enrolled patients, around 19% had an objective response, and about 31% reached disease control.

General study outcomes and caveats: After treatment with radiotherapy and ipilimumab, TCR clones that came from tumors expanded in the peripheral blood. Early dynamic changes in blood T cell clones, together with increased serum interferon-beta after radiation, were reported as the strongest predictors of response.

The study tested focal radiation therapy combined with CTLA-4 blockade (ipilimumab) in patients with chemo-refractory metastatic non-small-cell lung cancer. The library was made by the immunoSEQ multiplex PCR assay. TCRdb took this table from immuneACCESS and kept in-frame rearrangements with V and J called. Such tables lack part of the clones; where checked against another copy, unresolved V genes explain under half of the gap, and the rest is unexplained. The sample table shows over 100,000 clones, and about 80% are seen once. The ten largest clones take up roughly 3.1% of the sample. Here the sequenced sample was peripheral blood, taken from a patient treated with radiotherapy plus ipilimumab. This TCR derives from a human donor with non-small cell lung cancer that progressed on radiotherapy plus ipilimumab. Some clones in this sample may be carry-over from other donors' samples.

The bases read TGCGCCAGCAGCTTGGCCGGGGGTACCTACGAGCAGTACTTC. Translated, it reads CASSLAGGTYEQYF. The chain links TRBV5-1 with TRBJ2-7; possibly the D gene is TRBD2, per 6 matching bases. Counted from cysteine to phenylalanine, this CDR3 has 14 amino acids. Here the CDR3 DNA is all that survives: 42 bases in frame from base 1. V was cut back by 0 bases and J by 2 bases, leaving a gap of 9 bases between them. Taken from the germline V gene, the CDR1 and CDR2 loops are SGHRS and YFSETQ.